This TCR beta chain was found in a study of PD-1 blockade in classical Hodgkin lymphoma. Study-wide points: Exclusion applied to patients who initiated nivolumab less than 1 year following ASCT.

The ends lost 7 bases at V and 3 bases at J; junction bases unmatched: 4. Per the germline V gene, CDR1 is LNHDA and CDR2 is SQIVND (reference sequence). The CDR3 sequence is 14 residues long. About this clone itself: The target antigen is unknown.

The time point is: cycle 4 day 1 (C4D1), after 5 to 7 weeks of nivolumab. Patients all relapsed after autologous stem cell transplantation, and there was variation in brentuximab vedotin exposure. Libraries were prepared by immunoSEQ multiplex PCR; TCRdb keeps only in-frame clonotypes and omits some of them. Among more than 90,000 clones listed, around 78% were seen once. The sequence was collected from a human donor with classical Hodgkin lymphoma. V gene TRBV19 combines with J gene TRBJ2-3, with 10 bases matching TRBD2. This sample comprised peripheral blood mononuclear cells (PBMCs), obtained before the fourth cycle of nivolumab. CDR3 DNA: TGTGCCAGTACCCCTAGCGGGGGAACAGATACGCAGTATTTT. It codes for CASTPSGGTDTQYF.